The 15 T cell receptor beta chains below were found in one sample sequenced in a study of T cells in Graves' hyperthyroidism and ophthalmopathy. RNA transcripts provided the source from which TCR beta CDR3 regions were amplified. An initial round of RT-PCR targeting the TCR CDR3 relied on the HTBI primer set. TCRdb fed the multiplex PCR reads into MiXCR, producing one record per CDR3 protein. The sample consists of some 720,000 distinct CDR3 sequences, about 16% of them appearing once. The sample was blood. The receptors stem from a man between 18 and 29 years old with Graves' hyperthyroidism.

This clonotype was counted at least ten times. This CDR3 is CASSLGPSETQYF. The CDR3 bases are TGTGCCAGCAGTTTAGGACCCTCGGAGACCCAGTACTTC. The chain is built from TRBV28 and TRBJ2-5; D is unclear. Germline V gives CDR1 MDHEN, CDR2 SYDVKM. The V gene lost 2 bases and the J gene lost 5 bases, with 9 bases spanning the gap. The length of the CDR3 is 13 residues.

The table lists this clonotype with many counts. The rearrangement links TRBV10-3 to TRBJ2-5, with D maybe TRBD1 (5 bases). The germline V and J ends were trimmed by 3 bases and 5 bases, with 16 bases remaining between them. This CDR3 contains 15 residues. CDR1 and CDR2 (germline): ENHRY, SYGVKD. DNA of the CDR3: TGTGCCATCAGTGACAGGGCCGGCTTCGGGGAGACCCAGTACTTC. This gives the protein CAISDRAGFGETQYF.

In this sample, this clonotype turned up many times. CDR3 amino acids: CASSLLGGDTQYF. The CDR3 DNA follows: TGTGCCAGCAGCTTACTCGGAGGAGATACGCAGTATTTT. The rearrangement uses TRBV7-3 and TRBJ2-3; a weak D match, TRBD2 (5 bases). This CDR3 region has 13 residues. V was pared by 2 bases and J by 5 bases, with 8 bases between. The germline V gene has CDR1 SGHTA and CDR2 FQGTGA. Complete variable domain (other parts from reference TRBV7-3 and TRBJ2-3): GAGVSQTPSNKVTEKGKYVELRCDPISGHTALYWYRQSLGQGPEFLIYFQGTGAADDSGLPNDRFFAVRPEGSVSTLKIQRTERGDSAVYLCASSLLGGDTQYFGPGTRLTVL.

The chain recombines TRBV3-1 with TRBJ1-2; D is uncertain. This CDR3 has 13 residues. The germline V gene encodes CDR1 LGHDT and CDR2 YNNKEL (reference sequence). V was trimmed by 1 base and J by 8 bases, leaving 11 bases between them. CDR3 in amino acids: CASSQADTVGYTF. In DNA, the CDR3 is TGTGCCAGCAGCCAAGCGGATACTGTCGGCTACACCTTC.

In its sample, this clonotype was seen many times. This chain connects TRBV28 to TRBJ2-7, with D perhaps matching TRBD1 (6 bases). Trimming stripped 4 bases from V and 0 bases from J, with 22 bases between. The CDR3 consists of 18 residues. The germline V gene encodes CDR1 MDHEN and CDR2 SYDVKM. CDR3 coding DNA: TGTGCCAGCAGTTCTTCCCCCGAGACAGGCTTCTTCTCCTACGAGCAGTACTTC. Protein sequence: CASSSSPETGFFSYEQYF.

This clonotype occurred a few times. J is TRBJ2-5 and V is TRBV7-3; the D gene is possibly TRBD1 (6 bases). V was clipped by 4 bases and J by 4 bases, with 13 bases between them. The CDR3 extends over 14 amino acids. Germline assignment: CDR1 SGHTA and CDR2 FQGTGA. CDR3 bases: TGTGCCAGCAGCTCTACAGGGAAATCAGAGACCCAGTACTTC. Its translation is CASSSTGKSETQYF.

This clonotype was detected many times. The rearrangement links TRBV2 to TRBJ2-2; TRBD2 agrees at 10 bases. Germline assignment: CDR1 SNHLY and CDR2 FYNNEI. The CDR3 spans 15 residues. The trim removed 4 bases at V and 3 bases at J, leaving 2 bases unmatched. The CDR3 spells CASSVSGRDTGELFF. In DNA form, the CDR3 reads TGTGCCAGCAGTGTCAGCGGGAGGGACACCGGGGAGCTGTTTTTT.

There are many counts of this clonotype. CDR3 DNA: TGTGCCAGCAGCCAGGGACTTGGGGGCGAGCAGTACTTC. The encoded protein is CASSQGLGGEQYF. This chain connects TRBV14 to TRBJ2-7; D might be TRBD2 (6 bases). V was clipped by 3 bases and J by 6 bases, with 12 bases between them. The CDR3 loop spans 13 amino acids. Germline V gene sequence: CDR1 SGHDN, CDR2 FVKESK. The full variable domain, its missing parts supplied by reference TRBV14 and TRBJ2-7, is EAGVTQFPSHSVIEKGQTVTLRCDPISGHDNLYWYRRVMGKEIKFLLHFVKESKQDESGMPNNRFLAERTGGTYSTLKVQPAELEDSGVYFCASSQGLGGEQYFGPGTRLTVT.

This clonotype was observed many times. CDR3 region: CAWRWSGGGNEQFF. Here the CDR3 DNA reads TGTGCCTGGAGGTGGTCGGGAGGAGGGAATGAGCAGTTCTTC. The rearrangement links TRBV30 to TRBJ2-1, with 7 bases lining up with TRBD2. The CDR3 covers 14 residues. Germline values: CDR1 GTSNPN, CDR2 SVGIG (reference sequence). The junction had 9 bases not matched to a gene; V was cut back by 3 bases and J by 7 bases.

This clonotype has a count of ten or more. This sequence joins TRBV2 and TRBJ1-1; no clear D. CDR3 size: 11 residues. Per germline, CDR1 SNHLY and CDR2 FYNNEI. V was cut by 5 bases and J by 2 bases, with 3 bases left in between. The CDR3 DNA reads as TGTGCCAGCAGTCGTAACACTGAAGCTTTCTTT. Translation gives CASSRNTEAFF.

The chain links TRBV19 to TRBJ1-4; 11 bases are shared with TRBD1. In germline, CDR1 is LNHDA, CDR2 SQIVND (reference sequence). The CDR3 totals 14 residues. V lost 5 bases, J lost 7 bases, and 3 bases stayed unmatched. CDR3 protein: CASSRTGGSEKLFF. CDR3 coding DNA: TGTGCCAGTAGTCGGACAGGGGGCTCTGAAAAACTGTTTTTT. The full variable domain, with the rest looked up from reference TRBV19 and TRBJ1-4, is DGGITQSPKYLFRKEGQNVTLSCEQNLNHDAMYWYRQDPGQGLRLIYYSQIVNDFQKGDIAEGYSVSREKKESFPLTVTSAQKNPTAFYLCASSRTGGSEKLFFGSGTQLSVL.

This clonotype was counted ten times or more. The V and J genes are TRBV19 and TRBJ2-3; TRBD1 aligns across 7 bases. Germline CDR1 reads LNHDA; CDR2 reads SQIVND (reference sequence). The CDR3 has 15 amino acids. J gave up 0 bases and V 11 bases, and 11 bases lay outside the gene matches. CDR3 residues: CACRDRTFSTDTQYF. DNA of the CDR3: TGTGCCTGCCGGGACAGAACTTTTAGCACAGATACGCAGTATTTT.

At least ten counts were recorded for this clonotype. V gene TRBV11-3 combines with J gene TRBJ2-1, with a weak D call TRBD2 (6 bases). Trimming removed 2 bases at V and 7 bases at J, with 12 bases between. The CDR3 runs 14 residues. Germline V CDR1 and CDR2: SGHNT, YENEEA. This CDR3 reads CASSLPSVKNEQFF. The CDR3 bases are TGTGCCAGCAGCTTACCTAGCGTGAAAAATGAGCAGTTCTTC.

This clonotype turned up a few times. This rearrangement joins TRBV28 to TRBJ1-1; D unclear. With 8 bases removed from V and 3 bases from J, the gap between germline ends came to 7 bases. Germline V gene data show CDR1 as MDHEN and CDR2 as SYDVKM. This CDR3 contains 11 residues. The CDR3: CASERDTEAFF. In DNA, the CDR3 is TGTGCCAGCGAAAGGGACACTGAAGCTTTCTTT.

This clonotype has only a few counts. V gene TRBV6-1 combines with J gene TRBJ2-7, with D perhaps TRBD2 (7 bases). The V end was cut by 7 bases, the J end by 2 bases, with 15 bases between. Germline V lookup: CDR1 MNHNS, CDR2 SASEGT. This CDR3 region has 14 residues. The CDR3: CASMGRGSTYEQYF. The CDR3 nucleotides are TGTGCCAGCATGGGGAGGGGGTCGACCTACGAGCAGTACTTC.